Following are 14 T cell receptor beta chains from one sample sequenced in a study of blood T cells in healthy people across ages. A sample-barcoded 5' primer and a J-beta primer mix were used in a second PCR of roughly 6 to 11 cycles. In TCRdb, the 5' RACE reads were re-called with MiXCR into one record per CDR3 protein. The data contain 800,000 or so distinct CDR3 sequences, around 25% of them singletons. Separately, the same data were catalogued under a study of T cells of mothers and their children.

Sequenced: blood. The receptors stem from a boy aged 5 to 17 in good health.

In this sample, this clonotype turned up a few times. V usage is TRBV7-3 and J usage is TRBJ2-5, with 7 bases aligning to TRBD1. The J call is in doubt because the DNA end fits TRBJ2-1 better. The CDR3 is made up of 13 amino acids. From germline, CDR1 is SGHTA and CDR2 FQGTGA. The CDR3 loop reads CASSLKGGLEQFF. The CDR3 bases are TGTGCCAGCAGCTTAAAAGGGGGCCTTGAGCAGTTCTTC.

This sequence joins TRBV7-2 and TRBJ2-5, with 8 nucleotides matching TRBD2. With V trimmed by 5 bases and J by 2 bases, 7 bases remained unmatched. The length of the CDR3 is 15 residues. Germline CDR1 and CDR2: SGHTA and FQGNSA. CDR3 sequence: CASSTAPSGQETQYF. CDR3 nucleotide sequence: TGTGCCAGCAGCACAGCTCCTAGCGGGCAAGAGACCCAGTACTTC.

This sequence joins TRBV12-5 and TRBJ1-2; D is unresolved. Germline lookup yields CDR1 LGHNT and CDR2 FRNRAP. The CDR3 is 13 amino acids. V was pared by 1 base and J by 9 bases, with 12 bases between. CDR3 loop: CASGLDARGSYTF. CDR3 nucleotide sequence: TGTGCTAGTGGTTTGGACGCACGTGGAAGCTACACCTTC.

The chain links TRBV6-2 or TRBV6-3 to TRBJ1-1; TRBD1 matches at 7 bases. Losses at the gene ends were 6 bases for V and 4 bases for J; bases not matched to a gene: 20. Germline V gene lookup returns CDR1 MNHEY and CDR2 SVGEGT. The CDR3 spans 18 residues. The CDR3 bases are TGTGCCAGCAGAAACAACTGGGGGGTTAAACAGGGGAGCACTGAAGCTTTCTTT. This sequence encodes CASRNNWGVKQGSTEAFF.

This chain links TRBV7-9 with TRBJ2-7; D gene uncertain. Germline CDR1 is SEHNR and CDR2 is FQNEAQ (reference sequence). V was shortened by 4 bases and J by 6 bases, with 10 bases between the two germline ends. This CDR3 spans 12 amino acids. CDR3 sequence: CASSSLMGEQYF. The CDR3 nucleotides are TGTGCCAGCAGCTCCCTAATGGGCGAGCAGTACTTC.

The chain uses TRBV29-1 and TRBJ2-5; 9 positions match TRBD2. Gene TRBJ2-1 matches the end of the DNA better, so the J call may be wrong. Germline CDR1 SQVTM, CDR2 ANQGSEA. The CDR3 extends over 14 amino acids. CDR3 nucleotides: TGCAGCGTCCCTCTAGCGGGAACCTACAATGAGCAGTTCTTC. Translating it yields CSVPLAGTYNEQFF.

This clonotype was seen more than once but under ten times. The chain joins TRBV29-1 to TRBJ2-1, with 9 bases fitting TRBD1. This CDR3 is 13 amino acids long. J lost 7 bases, V lost 6 bases, and 7 bases had no gene match. Germline V gene data show CDR1 as SQVTM and CDR2 as ANQGSEA. In DNA, the CDR3 is TGCAGCGTGGGACAGGGACCGAAGAATGAGCAGTTCTTC. Its translation is CSVGQGPKNEQFF.

This clonotype has more than one count but fewer than ten. The gene calls are TRBV29-1 and TRBJ1-1; D not certain. Germline V gives CDR1 SQVTM, CDR2 ANQGSEA. Trimming pared 7 bases from V and 7 bases from J, leaving 13 bases between. CDR3 length: 11 amino acids. CDR3 coding DNA: TGCAGCGGGTTGTTTGGTCTTGAAGCTTTCTTT. It encodes CSGLFGLEAFF.

The table lists this clonotype with a few counts. The chain carries TRBV20-1 and TRBJ2-5; 12 bases match TRBD1. The CDR3 extends over 13 amino acids. J was trimmed by 11 bases and V by 6 bases; bases with no gene match: 10. CDR1 is DFQATT and CDR2 is SNEGSKA in the germline V gene (reference sequence). The chain's CDR3 is CSATGQGAREQYF. CDR3 bases: TGCAGTGCGACGGGACAGGGGGCAAGGGAGCAGTACTTC.

The table lists this clonotype with a few counts. The V gene is TRBV12-3 or TRBV12-4, the J gene TRBJ1-4; D unresolved. The CDR3 runs 13 residues. The ends were cut back, 5 bases at V and 11 bases at J, with 15 bases in the middle. The CDR3, as DNA: TGTGCCAGCAGTCAATCATGGGGTGAGAAACTGTTTTTT. Protein: CASSQSWGEKLFF.

This clonotype was seen ten or more times. The rearrangement joins TRBV6-2 or TRBV6-3 to TRBJ1-6; 10 bases agree with TRBD1. Germline V gives CDR1 MNHEY, CDR2 SVGEGT. The CDR3 consists of 14 residues. The trim removed 7 bases at V and 10 bases at J, leaving 7 bases unmatched. CDR3 in DNA: TGTGCCAGCACCCCGGGACAGGGGAACTCACCCCTCCACTTT. Amino acids: CASTPGQGNSPLHF.

This clonotype has only a few counts. V is TRBV14 and J is TRBJ2-2; D ambiguous. The V end was cut by 2 bases, the J end by 3 bases, with 7 bases between. Germline CDR1 SGHDN, CDR2 FVKESK. This CDR3 contains 14 residues. The DNA for the CDR3 is TGTGCCAGCAGCCAATCTATCTACACCGGGGAGCTGTTTTTT. It encodes CASSQSIYTGELFF.

This chain joins TRBV12-3 or TRBV12-4 and TRBJ1-1, with D maybe TRBD1 (5 bases). The germline V and J ends were trimmed by 5 bases and 4 bases, with 17 bases remaining between them. The CDR3 length is 15 residues. CDR3 region: CASSPRDPNPTEAFF. In DNA, the CDR3 is TGTGCCAGCAGTCCGCGGGACCCCAATCCCACTGAAGCTTTCTTT.

J is TRBJ2-1 and V is TRBV28; 8 nucleotides agree with TRBD1. The end of the DNA aligns better with TRBJ2-7, so the J call may be wrong. The CDR3 runs 14 residues. Germline CDR1 and CDR2: MDHEN and SYDVKM. The chain's CDR3 is CASSWGDRSYEQYF. CDR3 bases: TGTGCCAGCAGCTGGGGGGACAGGTCCTACGAGCAGTACTTC.